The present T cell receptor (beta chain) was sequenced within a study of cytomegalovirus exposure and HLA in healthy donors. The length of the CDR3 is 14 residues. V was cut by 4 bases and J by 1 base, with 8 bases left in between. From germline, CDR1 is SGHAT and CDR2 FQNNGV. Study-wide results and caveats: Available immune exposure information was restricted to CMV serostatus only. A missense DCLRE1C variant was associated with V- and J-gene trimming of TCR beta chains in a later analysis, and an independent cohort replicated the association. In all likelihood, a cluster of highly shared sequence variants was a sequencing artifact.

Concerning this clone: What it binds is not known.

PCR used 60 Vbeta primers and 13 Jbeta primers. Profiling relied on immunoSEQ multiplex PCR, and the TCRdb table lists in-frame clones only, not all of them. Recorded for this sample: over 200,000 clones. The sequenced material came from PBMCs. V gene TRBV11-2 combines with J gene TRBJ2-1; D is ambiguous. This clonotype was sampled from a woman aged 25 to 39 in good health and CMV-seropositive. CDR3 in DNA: TGTGCCAGCAGCTCAGCAGGATCCTACAATGAGCAGTTCTTC. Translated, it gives CASSSAGSYNEQFF.